The rows below give T cell receptor beta chains drawn from one sample of a study of technical replicates of blood from a few donors. The data were produced by immunoSEQ multiplex PCR, yet TCRdb's version contains in-frame clones alone and is incomplete. Of roughly 92,000 clones listed, roughly 95% were seen once; the top ten hold roughly 0.3%. The sample consisted of T cells isolated from PBMCs. These receptors all come from a human donor in good health. Each CDR3 is given with its conserved first and last residue. The D gene is left open where the match is weak. Clone size is stated in some rows and not others, as once, few, many or a class when expanded.

TRBD1	TRBV7-2	TRBJ1-2	-	TGTGCCAGCAGCTTATCCCGGGACAGCACGAATGGCTACACCTTC	CASSLSRDSTNGYTF
-	TRBV4-1	TRBJ1-2	-	TGCGCCAGCAGCCAAGTAGCCTTCTATGGCTACACCTTC	CASSQVAFYGYTF
-	TRBV5-1	TRBJ1-5	once	TGCGCCAGCAGCTTGGATGGGAGGGACAATCAGCCCCAGCATTTT	CASSLDGRDNQPQHF
-	TRBV6-1	TRBJ1-5	-	TGTGCCAGCACCTGGGAGGAGCATAGCAATCAGCCCCAGCATTTT	CASTWEEHSNQPQHF
-	TRBV27	TRBJ2-1	-	TGTGCCAGCAGTTTGGACACCTACAATGAGCAGTTCTTC	CASSLDTYNEQFF
-	TRBV5-6	TRBJ2-1	-	TGTGCCAGCAGCTTGGGGCAGGTATTTTCACCAGAGCAGTTCTTC	CASSLGQVFSPEQFF
TRBD2	TRBV27	TRBJ2-7	-	TGTGCCAGCAGTTTTCTAGCGGGGAGCTACGAGCAGTACTTC	CASSFLAGSYEQYF
-	TRBV5-1	TRBJ1-1	-	TGCGCCAGCAGCTTGGACTGGGAGGCTTTCTTT	CASSLDWEAFF
-	TRBV21-1	TRBJ1-5	-	TGTGCCAGCATCCTCGGGGAAGGCAATCAGCCCCAGCATTTT	CASILGEGNQPQHF
-	TRBV9	TRBJ2-5	-	TGTGCCAGCAGCGTAGGGACTATCTACCAAGAGACCCAGTACTTC	CASSVGTIYQETQYF
TRBD1	TRBV19	TRBJ1-4	-	TGTGCCAGTAGTATGGGACAGTATGAAAAACTGTTTTTT	CASSMGQYEKLFF
-	TRBV5-8	TRBJ2-7	-	TGTGCCAGCAGCTTCAACATAGACTTCGAGCAGTACTTC	CASSFNIDFEQYF
-	TRBV4-1	TRBJ2-1	-	TGCGCCAGCAGATCTAGTTCCAATGAGCAGTTCTTC	CASRSSSNEQFF
TRBD1	TRBV5-1	TRBJ1-4	-	TGCGCCAGCAGCGACAGGGAATCAACTAATGAAAAACTGTTTTTT	CASSDRESTNEKLFF
TRBD2	TRBV4-1	TRBJ2-5	-	TGCGCCAGCAGCCAAGATGTGCGTCGGGGACTAGCGGGAGGGCCTATCAAGACCCAGTACTTC	CASSQDVRRGLAGGPIKTQYF
TRBD2	TRBV18	TRBJ2-7	-	TGTGCCAGCTCACTGGATCTAGCGGGAGAGGTATATAGATACGAGCAGTACTTC	CASSLDLAGEVYRYEQYF
-	TRBV25-1	TRBJ2-1	-	TGTGCCAGCAGTGAATATTGGGAGGTCGATGAGCAGTTCTTC	CASSEYWEVDEQFF
TRBD2	TRBV7-2	TRBJ2-7	few	TGTGCCAGCAGCTTTTGGGGGAGGGCATACGAGCAGTACTTC	CASSFWGRAYEQYF
TRBD2	TRBV19	TRBJ2-3	-	TGTGCCAGTAGTATCGTAGCGGGAGTTTGTCAGTGGGTAGATACGCAGTATTTT	CASSIVAGVCQWVDTQYF
-	TRBV2	TRBJ1-5	once	TGTGCCAGCAGTCAGGGTGGCGGCAATCAGCCCCAGCATTTT	CASSQGGGNQPQHF
TRBD2	TRBV27	TRBJ2-3	-	TGTGCCAGCAGTTTCGGGCGGGGGACCACAGATACGCAGTATTTT	CASSFGRGTTDTQYF
-	TRBV6-5	TRBJ1-5	once	TGTGCTAGCAGGAGTTATAGCAATCAGCCCCAGCATTTT	CASRSYSNQPQHF
TRBD1	TRBV5-6	TRBJ2-1	-	TGTGCCAGCAGCTTCAGGGGGAGCTCCTACAATGAGCAGTTCTTC	CASSFRGSSYNEQFF
-	TRBV5-6	TRBJ1-1	-	TGTGCCAGCAGCTTATCTACGGACACTGAAGCTTTCTTT	CASSLSTDTEAFF
TRBD1	TRBV10-3	TRBJ1-1	-	TGTGCCATCAGTGAGTTGACCACCGGGACAGGGGACCAGAACACTGAAGCTTTCTTT	CAISELTTGTGDQNTEAFF
TRBD2	TRBV18	TRBJ2-3	-	TGTGCCAGCTCATTTACCGGGACTAGCGGGAGTTTAACAGATACGCAGTATTTT	CASSFTGTSGSLTDTQYF
TRBD1	TRBV9	TRBJ2-2	-	TGTGCCAGCAGTTTTCACAGGGGGCTTCCCAACACCGGGGAGCTGTTTTTT	CASSFHRGLPNTGELFF
TRBD1	TRBV7-3	TRBJ2-1	-	TGTGCCAGCAGCAAAACCTTCGGGCAGGGGGTCAATGAGCAGTTCTTC	CASSKTFGQGVNEQFF
TRBD1	TRBV6-5	TRBJ2-7	-	TGTGCCAGCAGTTACGGGACAGGGGGCTACGAGCAGTACTTC	CASSYGTGGYEQYF
-	TRBV30	TRBJ1-1	-	TGTGCCTGGACCGACGGCGGGAACACTGAAGCTTTCTTT	CAWTDGGNTEAFF
-	TRBV29-1	TRBJ1-5	-	TGCAGCGTCCGACAGGCAAACAATCAGCCCCAGCATTTT	CSVRQANNQPQHF
-	TRBV7-2	TRBJ2-3	-	TGTGCCAGCAGCTTAACGGTTAGCGTCGCCACAGATACGCAGTATTTT	CASSLTVSVATDTQYF
-	TRBV27	TRBJ1-5	few	TGTGCCAGCAGTTTCGGGGGTCGGGGCAATCAGCCCCAGCATTTT	CASSFGGRGNQPQHF
-	TRBV30	TRBJ2-7	-	TGTGCCTGGAGCCTTAGCGGAGGCTACGAGCAGTACTTC	CAWSLSGGYEQYF
-	TRBV16	TRBJ2-3	-	TGTGCCAGCAGCCAATGGGCTGGGGAGTTCGATACGCAGTATTTT	CASSQWAGEFDTQYF
-	TRBV4-3	TRBJ2-3	-	TGCGCCAGCAGCCATACTGCTTCCGGAGGGGATACGCAGTATTTT	CASSHTASGGDTQYF
-	TRBV14	TRBJ2-7	-	TGTGCCAGCAGCCCCCAGGGCCCCTACGAGCAGTACTTC	CASSPQGPYEQYF
-	TRBV28	TRBJ2-6	-	TGTGCCAGCAGCAGATCTGGGGCCAACGTCCTGACTTTC	CASSRSGANVLTF
-	TRBV5-1	TRBJ1-5	once	TGCGCCAGCAGTTTAGGTACCGGAAGAGGTCAGCCCCAGCATTTT	CASSLGTGRGQPQHF
TRBD2	TRBV13	TRBJ2-3	-	TGTGCCAGCAGTACGACTAGCTTTGCCACAGATACGCAGTATTTT	CASSTTSFATDTQYF
-	TRBV5-1	TRBJ2-3	-	TGCGCCAGCAGCTGGACAACAGATACGCAGTATTTT	CASSWTTDTQYF
-	TRBV6-5	TRBJ1-1	-	TGTGCCAGCAGTTACAGGGAGGGGACTGAAGCTTTCTTT	CASSYREGTEAFF
-	TRBV19	TRBJ2-5	-	TGTGCCAGTAGTAGGAACGGGAGAGAGACCCAGTACTTC	CASSRNGRETQYF
-	TRBV21-1	TRBJ2-7	-	TGTGCCAGCACCGTACCTCGGCCGGGCGAGCAGTACTTC	CASTVPRPGEQYF
-	TRBV28	TRBJ2-7	-	TGTGCCAGCAGTCCCCCGACAGGTCTTTACCCCTACGAGCAGTACTTC	CASSPPTGLYPYEQYF
TRBD2	TRBV7-3	TRBJ2-3	-	TGTGCCAGCAGTATTAGCGGGAGCACAGATACGCAGTATTTT	CASSISGSTDTQYF
-	TRBV6-5	TRBJ1-1	-	TGTGCCAGCAGTTACTCGAAAGCCATGAACACTGAAGCTTTCTTT	CASSYSKAMNTEAFF
-	TRBV5-6	TRBJ1-1	-	TGTGCCAGCAGCTTTCGTGTTGGCCACACTGAAGCTTTCTTT	CASSFRVGHTEAFF
TRBD2	TRBV18	TRBJ2-3	-	TGTGCCAGCTCAACTAGCGGGAGGACAGATACGCAGTATTTT	CASSTSGRTDTQYF
-	TRBV18	TRBJ2-3	-	TGTGCCAGCTCACCGAGCGGGACAGATACGCAGTATTTT	CASSPSGTDTQYF